The present T cell receptor (beta chain) was sequenced within a study of tumor and adjacent non-tumor tissue in lung cancer. Whole-study context: Histology: about 13 adenocarcinoma, a couple of squamous cell carcinoma, 1 small cell lung cancer. Study results and limitations: Normal lung showed higher cumulative top 100 clone frequency than tumor. Patients with more diverse tumor TCRs had worse survival.

This sample's RNA came from whole unsorted tissue. Newly diagnosed lung cancer patients had thoracic surgery in China, August–November 2014, without prior chemotherapy. A modified ARM-PCR protocol with three rounds of nested PCR amplified TCRbeta. Each CDR3 protein is one row after TCRdb ran MiXCR on the multiplex PCR reads. The table has around 71,000 distinct CDR3 sequences, 72% seen once. A note on this clonotype: Its antigen is as yet unknown. One junction end disagrees with the germline gene, perhaps due to a read error.

The germline gives CDR1 SQVTM, CDR2 ANQGSEA. The CDR3 is 14 residues long. The clonotype was recovered from a woman in her forties with non-small cell lung cancer. The chain uses TRBV29-1 and TRBJ2-1; 9 nucleotides line up with TRBD2. The sequencing sample was made of lung tumor tissue. CDR3 amino acids: CGVTSGFPYNEQLF. In DNA form, the CDR3 reads TGCGGCGTGACTAGCGGTTTTCCTTACAATGAGCAGCTCTTC.